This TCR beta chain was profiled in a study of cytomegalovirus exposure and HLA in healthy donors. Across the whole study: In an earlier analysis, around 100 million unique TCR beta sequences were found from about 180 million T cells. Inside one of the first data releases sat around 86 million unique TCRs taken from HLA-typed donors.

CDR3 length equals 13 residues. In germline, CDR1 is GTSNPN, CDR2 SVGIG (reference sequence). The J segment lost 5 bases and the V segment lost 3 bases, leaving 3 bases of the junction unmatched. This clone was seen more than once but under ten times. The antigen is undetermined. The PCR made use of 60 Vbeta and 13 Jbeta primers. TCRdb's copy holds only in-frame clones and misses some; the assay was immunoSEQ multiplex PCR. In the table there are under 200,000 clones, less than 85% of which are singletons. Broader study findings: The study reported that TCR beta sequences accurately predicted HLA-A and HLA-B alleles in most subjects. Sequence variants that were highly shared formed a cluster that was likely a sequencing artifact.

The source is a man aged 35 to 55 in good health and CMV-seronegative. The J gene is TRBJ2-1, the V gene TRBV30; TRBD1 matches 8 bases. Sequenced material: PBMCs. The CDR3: CAWRPDRDNEQFF. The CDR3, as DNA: TGTGCCTGGAGGCCGGACAGGGACAATGAGCAGTTCTTC. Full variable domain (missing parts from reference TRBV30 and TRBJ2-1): SQTIHQWPATLVQPVGSPLSLECTVEGTSNPNLYWYRQAAGRGLQLLFYSVGIGQISSEVPQNLSASRPQDRQFILSSKKLLLSDSGFYLCAWRPDRDNEQFFGPGTRLTVL.